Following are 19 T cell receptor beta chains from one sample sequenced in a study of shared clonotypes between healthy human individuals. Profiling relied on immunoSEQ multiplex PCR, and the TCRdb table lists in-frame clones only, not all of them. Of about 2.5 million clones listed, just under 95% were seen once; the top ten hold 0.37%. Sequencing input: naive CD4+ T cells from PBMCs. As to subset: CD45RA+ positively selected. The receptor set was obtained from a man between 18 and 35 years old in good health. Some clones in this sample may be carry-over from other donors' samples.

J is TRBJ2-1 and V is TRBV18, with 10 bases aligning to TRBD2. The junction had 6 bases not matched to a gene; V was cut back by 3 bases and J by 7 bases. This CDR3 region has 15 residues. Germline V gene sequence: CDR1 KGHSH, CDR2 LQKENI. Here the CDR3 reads CASSPRASGGNEQFF. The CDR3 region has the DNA TGTGCCAGCTCACCCCGCGCTAGCGGGGGTAATGAGCAGTTCTTC.

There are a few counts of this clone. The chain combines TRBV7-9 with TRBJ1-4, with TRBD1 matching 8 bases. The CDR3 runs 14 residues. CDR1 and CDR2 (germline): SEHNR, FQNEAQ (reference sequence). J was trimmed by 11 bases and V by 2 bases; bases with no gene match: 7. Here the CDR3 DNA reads TGTGCCAGCAGCTTACAGGGGGCCAGTGAGAAACTGTTTTTT. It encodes CASSLQGASEKLFF.

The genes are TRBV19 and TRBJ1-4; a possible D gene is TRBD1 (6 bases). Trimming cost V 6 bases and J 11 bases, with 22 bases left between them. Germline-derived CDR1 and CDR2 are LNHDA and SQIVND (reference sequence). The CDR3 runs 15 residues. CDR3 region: CASRDPGETGQKLFF. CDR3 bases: TGTGCCAGTAGGGACCCAGGGGAGACGGGGCAGAAACTGTTTTTT.

The CDR3 nucleotides are TGTGCCAGCACAGACAGGGGGTCGGGAGGCTACACCTTC. Translating gives CASTDRGSGGYTF. The chain combines TRBV27 with TRBJ1-2; TRBD1 matches 9 bases. Germline V gene sequence: CDR1 MNHEY, CDR2 SMNVEV (reference sequence). The CDR3 consists of 13 residues. J gave up 8 bases and V 7 bases, and 8 bases lay outside the gene matches.

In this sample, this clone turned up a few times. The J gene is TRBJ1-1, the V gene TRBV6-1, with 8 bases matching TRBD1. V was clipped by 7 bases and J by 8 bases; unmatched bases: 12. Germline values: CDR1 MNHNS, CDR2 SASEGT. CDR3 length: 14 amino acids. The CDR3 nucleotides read TGTGCCAGCAAACTAATCCTACAGGGGGTAGAAGCTTTCTTT. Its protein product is CASKLILQGVEAFF.

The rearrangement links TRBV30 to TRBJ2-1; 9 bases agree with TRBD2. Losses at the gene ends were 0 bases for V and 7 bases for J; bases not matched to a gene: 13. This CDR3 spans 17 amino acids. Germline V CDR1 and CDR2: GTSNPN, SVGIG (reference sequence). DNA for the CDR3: TGTGCCTGGAGTGTACCCGGCCTAAGCGGGAGGTGGAATGAGCAGTTCTTC. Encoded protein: CAWSVPGLSGRWNEQFF.

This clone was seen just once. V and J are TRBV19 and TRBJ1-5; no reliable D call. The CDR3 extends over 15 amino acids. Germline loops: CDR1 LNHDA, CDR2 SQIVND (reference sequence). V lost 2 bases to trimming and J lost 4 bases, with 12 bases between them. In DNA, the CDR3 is TGTGCCAGTAGTATAAGTTGGGGATGGAATCAGCCCCAGCATTTT. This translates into CASSISWGWNQPQHF.

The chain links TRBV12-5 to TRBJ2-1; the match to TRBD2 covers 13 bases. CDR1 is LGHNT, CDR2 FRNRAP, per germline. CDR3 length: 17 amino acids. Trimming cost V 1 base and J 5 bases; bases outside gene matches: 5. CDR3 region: CASGLGLAGGIHNEQFF. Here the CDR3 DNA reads TGTGCTAGTGGTTTGGGACTAGCGGGAGGTATCCACAATGAGCAGTTCTTC.

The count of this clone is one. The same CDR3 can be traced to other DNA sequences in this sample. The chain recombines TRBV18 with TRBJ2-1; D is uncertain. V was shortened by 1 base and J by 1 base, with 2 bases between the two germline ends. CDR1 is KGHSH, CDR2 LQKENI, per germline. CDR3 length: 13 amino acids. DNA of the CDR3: TGTGCCAGCTCACCACTGTCCTACAATGAGCAGTTCTTC. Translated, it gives CASSPLSYNEQFF.

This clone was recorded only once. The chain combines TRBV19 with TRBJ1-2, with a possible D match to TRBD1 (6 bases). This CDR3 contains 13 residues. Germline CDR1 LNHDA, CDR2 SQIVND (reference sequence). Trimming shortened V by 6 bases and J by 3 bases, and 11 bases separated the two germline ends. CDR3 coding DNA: TGTGCCAGTAGCCCGGGGGGCTACTATGGCTACACCTTC. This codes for CASSPGGYYGYTF.

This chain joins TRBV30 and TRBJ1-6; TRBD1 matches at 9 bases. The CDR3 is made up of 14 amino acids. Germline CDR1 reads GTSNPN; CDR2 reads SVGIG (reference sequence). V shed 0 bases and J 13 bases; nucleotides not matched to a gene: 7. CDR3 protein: CAWSVDRGFPPLHF. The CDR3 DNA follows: TGTGCCTGGAGTGTAGACAGGGGGTTTCCGCCCCTCCACTTT.

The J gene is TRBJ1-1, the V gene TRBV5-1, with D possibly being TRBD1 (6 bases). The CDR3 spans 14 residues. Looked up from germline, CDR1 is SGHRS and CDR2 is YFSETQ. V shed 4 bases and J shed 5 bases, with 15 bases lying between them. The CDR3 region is CASSPGVLGTEAFF. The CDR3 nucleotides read TGCGCCAGCAGCCCAGGGGTTCTGGGGACTGAAGCTTTCTTT.

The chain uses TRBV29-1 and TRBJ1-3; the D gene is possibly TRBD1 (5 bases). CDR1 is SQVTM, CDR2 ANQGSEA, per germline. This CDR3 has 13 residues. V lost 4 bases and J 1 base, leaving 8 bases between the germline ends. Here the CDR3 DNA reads TGCAGCGTTGCCCCAGGGTCTGGAAACACCATATATTTT. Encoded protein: CSVAPGSGNTIYF. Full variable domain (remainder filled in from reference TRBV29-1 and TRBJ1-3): SAVISQKPSRDICQRGTSLTIQCQVDSQVTMMFWYRQQPGQSLTLIATANQGSEATYESGFVIDKFPISRPNLTFSTLTVSNMSPEDSSIYLCSVAPGSGNTIYFGEGSWLTVV.

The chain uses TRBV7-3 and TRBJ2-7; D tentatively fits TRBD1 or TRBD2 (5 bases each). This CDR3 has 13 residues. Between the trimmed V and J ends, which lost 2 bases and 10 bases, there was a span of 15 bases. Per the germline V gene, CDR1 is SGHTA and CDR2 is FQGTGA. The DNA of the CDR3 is TGTGCCAGCAGCTTATCCTCAGGGAGCCATCAGTACTTC. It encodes CASSLSSGSHQYF.

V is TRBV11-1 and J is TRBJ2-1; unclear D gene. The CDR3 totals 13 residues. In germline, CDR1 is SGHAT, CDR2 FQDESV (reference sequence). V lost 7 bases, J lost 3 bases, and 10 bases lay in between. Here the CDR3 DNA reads TGTGCCAGCACAATATTGGACTACAATGAGCAGTTCTTC. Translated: CASTILDYNEQFF.

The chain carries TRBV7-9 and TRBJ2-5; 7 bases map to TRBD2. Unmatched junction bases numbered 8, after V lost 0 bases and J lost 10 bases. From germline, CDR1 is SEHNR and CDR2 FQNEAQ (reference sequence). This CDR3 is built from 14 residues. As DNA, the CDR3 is TGTGCCAGCAGCTTAGCTGGCGGGAGTCGGGACCAGTACTTC. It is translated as CASSLAGGSRDQYF.

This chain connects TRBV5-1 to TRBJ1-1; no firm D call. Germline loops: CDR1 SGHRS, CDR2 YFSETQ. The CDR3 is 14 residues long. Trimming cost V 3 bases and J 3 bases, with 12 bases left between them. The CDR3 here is CASSSVSADTEAFF. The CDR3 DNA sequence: TGCGCCAGCAGCTCCGTAAGTGCGGACACTGAAGCTTTCTTT.

The DNA of the CDR3 is TGTGCCAGAAGCTTAGGACAGGTTAGCAATCAGCCCCAGCATTTT. Encoded protein: CARSLGQVSNQPQHF. V usage is TRBV7-5 and J usage is TRBJ1-5; TRBD1 is the table's D call, not checked against the DNA. TRBV7-5 is annotated as a pseudogene. CDR3 length equals 15 residues.

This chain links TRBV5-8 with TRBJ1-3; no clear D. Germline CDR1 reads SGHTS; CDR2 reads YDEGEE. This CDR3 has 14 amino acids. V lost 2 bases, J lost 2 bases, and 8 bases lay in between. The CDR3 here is CASSFFSAGNTIYF. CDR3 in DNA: TGTGCCAGCAGCTTTTTTTCTGCTGGAAACACCATATATTTT.